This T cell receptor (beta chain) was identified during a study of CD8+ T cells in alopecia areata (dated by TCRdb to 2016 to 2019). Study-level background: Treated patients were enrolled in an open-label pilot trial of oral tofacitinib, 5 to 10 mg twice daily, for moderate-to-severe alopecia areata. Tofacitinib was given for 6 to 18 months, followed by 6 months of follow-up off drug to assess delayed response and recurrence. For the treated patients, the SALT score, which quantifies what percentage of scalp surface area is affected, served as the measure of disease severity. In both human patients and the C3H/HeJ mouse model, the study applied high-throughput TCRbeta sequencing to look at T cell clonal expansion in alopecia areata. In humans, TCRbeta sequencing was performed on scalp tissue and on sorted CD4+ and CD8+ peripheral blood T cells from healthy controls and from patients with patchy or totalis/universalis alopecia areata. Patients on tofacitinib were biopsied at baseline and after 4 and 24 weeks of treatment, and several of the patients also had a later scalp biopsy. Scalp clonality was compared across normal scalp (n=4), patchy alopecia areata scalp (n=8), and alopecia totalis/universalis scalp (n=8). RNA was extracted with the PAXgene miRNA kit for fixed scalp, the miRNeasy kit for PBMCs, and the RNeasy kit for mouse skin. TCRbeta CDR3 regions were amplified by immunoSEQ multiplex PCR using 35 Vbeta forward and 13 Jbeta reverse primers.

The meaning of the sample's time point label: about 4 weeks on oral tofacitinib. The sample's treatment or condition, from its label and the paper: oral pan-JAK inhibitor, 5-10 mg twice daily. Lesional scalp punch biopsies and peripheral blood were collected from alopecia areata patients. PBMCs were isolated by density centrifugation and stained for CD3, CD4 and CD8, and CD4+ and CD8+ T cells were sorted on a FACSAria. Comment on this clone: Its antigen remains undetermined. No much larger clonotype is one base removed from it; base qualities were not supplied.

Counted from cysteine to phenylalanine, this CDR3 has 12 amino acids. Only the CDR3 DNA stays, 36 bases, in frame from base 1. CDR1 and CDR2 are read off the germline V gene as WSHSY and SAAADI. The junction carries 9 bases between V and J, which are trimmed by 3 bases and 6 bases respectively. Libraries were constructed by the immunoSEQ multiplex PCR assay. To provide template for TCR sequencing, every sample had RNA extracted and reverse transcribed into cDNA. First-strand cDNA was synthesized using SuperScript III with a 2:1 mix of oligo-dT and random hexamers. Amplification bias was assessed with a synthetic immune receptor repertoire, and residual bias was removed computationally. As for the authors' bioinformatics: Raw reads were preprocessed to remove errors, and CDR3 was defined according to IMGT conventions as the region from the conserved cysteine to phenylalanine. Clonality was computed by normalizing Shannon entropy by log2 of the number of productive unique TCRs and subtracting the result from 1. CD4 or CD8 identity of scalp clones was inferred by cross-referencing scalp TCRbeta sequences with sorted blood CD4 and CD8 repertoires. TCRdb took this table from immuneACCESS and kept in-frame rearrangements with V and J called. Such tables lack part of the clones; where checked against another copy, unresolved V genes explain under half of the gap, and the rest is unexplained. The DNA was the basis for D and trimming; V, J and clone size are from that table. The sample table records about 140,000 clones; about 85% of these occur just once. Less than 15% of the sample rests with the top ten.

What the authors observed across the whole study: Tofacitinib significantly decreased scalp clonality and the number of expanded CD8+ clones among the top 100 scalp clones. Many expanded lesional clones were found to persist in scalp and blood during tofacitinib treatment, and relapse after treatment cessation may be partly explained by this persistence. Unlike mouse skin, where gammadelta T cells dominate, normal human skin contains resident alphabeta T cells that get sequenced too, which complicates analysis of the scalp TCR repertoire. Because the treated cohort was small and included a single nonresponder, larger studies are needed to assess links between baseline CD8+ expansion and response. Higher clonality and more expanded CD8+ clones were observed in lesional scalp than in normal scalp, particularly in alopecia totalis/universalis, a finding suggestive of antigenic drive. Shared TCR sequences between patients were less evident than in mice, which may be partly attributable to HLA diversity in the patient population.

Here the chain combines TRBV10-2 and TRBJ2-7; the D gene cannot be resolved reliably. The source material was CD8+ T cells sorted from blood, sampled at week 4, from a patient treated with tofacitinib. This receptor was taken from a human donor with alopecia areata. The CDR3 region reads CASSEYLSEQYF. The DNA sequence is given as TGCGCCAGCAGTGAATATCTATCCGAGCAGTACTTC.